This T cell receptor (beta chain) was documented in a study of identical twins. Through template switching, a universal primer site was introduced, and the cDNA contained unique molecular identifiers. TCRdb fed the 5' RACE reads into MiXCR, producing one record per CDR3 protein. This sample yields about 690,000 distinct CDR3 sequences, of which around 20% are seen a single time; 4% to 4.5% belongs to the top ten. CDR1 is SGHRS, CDR2 YFSETQ, per germline. The ends were cut back, 7 bases at V and 5 bases at J, with 12 bases in the middle. This CDR3 has 12 amino acids. The same sample was also studied in work on T cells expressing NK-cell markers. That study adds: HCMV serostatus: seven of eight sequenced donors positive, one negative.

This sequence originates from a woman younger than 30 in good health. Sample: PBMCs. The V gene is TRBV5-1, the J gene TRBJ2-5, with unresolved D. In DNA, the CDR3 is TGCGCCAGCGGTGGTTCGGACGAGACCCAGTACTTC. Translating gives CASGGSDETQYF.